One sample yielded the 23 T cell receptor beta chains listed below, sequenced in a study of regulatory T cells in long-lasting Graves disease. The time point was: newly diagnosed GD, antithyroid drugs for less than 3 months. PBMC-derived RNA was used for the TCR library. Investigators prepared the TCR beta libraries by applying iRepertoire HTBI primers and Arm-PCR of CDR3 regions. TCRdb re-called the multiplex PCR reads with MiXCR, one entry per CDR3 protein. In the table there are 530,000 or so distinct CDR3 sequences, roughly 12% of which are singletons. The sample was also linked to a second study, of T cells in Graves' hyperthyroidism and ophthalmopathy.

This sample comprised peripheral blood mononuclear cells (PBMCs), obtained at new diagnosis, from a patient treated with antithyroid drugs. The origin of the receptors is a man aged 25 to 40 with Graves disease.

This clonotype turned up a few times. This chain connects TRBV10-2 to TRBJ2-2; D tentatively reads TRBD1 or TRBD2 (7 bases each). CDR1 is WSHSY, CDR2 SAAADI, per germline. Trimming took off 2 bases at V and 6 bases at J, with 25 bases between the two ends. The CDR3 runs 19 residues. CDR3 residues: CASSEPGGGRAGGAGELFF. CDR3 in DNA: TGCGCCAGCAGTGAGCCAGGGGGGGGGAGGGCCGGTGGCGCCGGGGAGCTGTTTTTT.

This clonotype has a count of ten or more. This rearrangement joins TRBV20-1 to TRBJ2-1; 7 bases match TRBD2. The CDR3 covers 16 residues. The trim removed 1 base at V and 0 bases at J, leaving 6 bases unmatched. Germline V CDR1 and CDR2: DFQATT, SNEGSKA (reference sequence). This chain's CDR3 is CSARVRASGSYNEQFF. The CDR3 DNA reads TGCAGTGCTAGAGTCCGGGCTAGCGGCTCCTACAATGAGCAGTTCTTC.

This clonotype was seen only a few times. This rearrangement joins TRBV11-2 to TRBJ2-7; 7 nucleotides agree with TRBD1. Germline trimming cut 5 bases from V and 3 bases from J; bases unmatched to any gene: 7. The CDR3 length is 14 residues. Germline loops: CDR1 SGHAT, CDR2 FQNNGV. As DNA, the CDR3 is TGTGCCAGCAGCCGACCGGGACAGAACTACGAGCAGTACTTC. This sequence encodes CASSRPGQNYEQYF. Together with reference TRBV11-2 and TRBJ2-7, the CDR3 gives the full variable domain: EAGVAQSPRYKIIEKRQSVAFWCNPISGHATLYWYQQILGQGPKLLIQFQNNGVVDDSQLPKDRFSAERLKGVDSTLKIQPAKLEDSAVYLCASSRPGQNYEQYFGPGTRLTVT.

This clonotype came up many times. The chain couples TRBV3-1 to TRBJ2-1; D call uncertain. The CDR3 spans 13 residues. Germline loops: CDR1 LGHDT, CDR2 YNNKEL (reference sequence). The V end was cut by 0 bases, the J end by 6 bases, with 6 bases between. The chain's CDR3 is CASSQDRLNEQFF. CDR3 in DNA: TGTGCCAGCAGCCAAGACCGCCTCAATGAGCAGTTCTTC.

The gene calls are TRBV14 and TRBJ2-5; 8 bases agree with TRBD1. Per germline, CDR1 SGHDN and CDR2 FVKESK. The length of the CDR3 is 14 residues. The junction had 4 bases not matched to a gene; V was cut back by 2 bases and J by 5 bases. The CDR3 is CASSQSYRGETQYF. CDR3 nucleotides: TGTGCCAGCAGCCAATCATACAGGGGGGAGACCCAGTACTTC.

The rearrangement uses TRBV20-1 and TRBJ2-7; TRBD2 matches 13 bases. Trimming at V came to 4 bases and at J to 0 bases, leaving 12 bases not matched to a gene. In germline, CDR1 is DFQATT, CDR2 SNEGSKA (reference sequence). CDR3 length: 18 residues. CDR3 protein: CSATPPGLAGNSSYEQYF. The CDR3 DNA is TGCAGTGCTACCCCCCCGGGACTAGCGGGAAACTCCTCCTACGAGCAGTACTTC.

V is TRBV6-1 and J is TRBJ1-1; possibly TRBD1 for D (5 bases). CDR1 is MNHNS and CDR2 is SASEGT in the germline V gene. The CDR3 is 12 residues long. V was clipped by 7 bases and J by 7 bases, with 13 bases between them. As DNA, the CDR3 is TGTGCCAGCATGGGGGGTCCGGATGAAGCTTTCTTT. It encodes CASMGGPDEAFF.

This clonotype was recorded a few times. V gene TRBV20-1 combines with J gene TRBJ1-2, with D uncertain. This CDR3 contains 13 residues. Germline loops: CDR1 DFQATT, CDR2 SNEGSKA (reference sequence). Trimming shortened V by 1 base and J by 2 bases, and 8 bases separated the two germline ends. In nucleotides, the CDR3 is TGCAGTGCTAGAGTTGCCGGAAACTATGGCTACACCTTC. This gives the protein CSARVAGNYGYTF.

This clonotype was counted at least ten times. The V and J genes are TRBV19 and TRBJ1-2, with D possibly matching TRBD1 (5 bases). This CDR3 is built from 13 residues. With 8 bases removed from V and 4 bases from J, the gap between germline ends came to 14 bases. Germline V gene lookup returns CDR1 LNHDA and CDR2 SQIVND (reference sequence). The CDR3 DNA reads TGTGCCAGTCATCCCGGGACGGTCTATGGCTACACCTTC. Its protein is CASHPGTVYGYTF.

This clonotype occurred many times. The chain has TRBV11-2 and TRBJ1-2; D remains unclear. The CDR3 is 13 residues long. V lost 7 bases, J lost 0 bases, and 9 bases lay in between. Germline loops: CDR1 SGHAT, CDR2 FQNNGV. The CDR3: CASNKNTNYGYTF. Written as DNA, the CDR3 is TGTGCCAGCAACAAAAATACTAACTATGGCTACACCTTC.

In regard to this clonotype: A far larger clone is only one base removed, so a read error is likely. The V and J genes are TRBV5-5 and TRBJ2-1; no firm D call. This CDR3 contains 12 residues. Per germline, CDR1 SGHKS and CDR2 YYEKEE (reference sequence). This CDR3 is CASSLALREQFF. CDR3 bases: TGCGCCAGCAGCTTGGCTCTCCGGGAGCAGTTCTTC.

The J gene is TRBJ2-3, the V gene TRBV5-6; D remains ambiguous. Trimming shortened V by 4 bases and J by 8 bases, and 20 bases separated the two germline ends. CDR3 length: 15 amino acids. Germline-derived CDR1 and CDR2 are SGHDT and YYEEEE. The CDR3 sequence: CASSGGSQPLLTQYF. The CDR3 DNA sequence: TGTGCCAGCAGCGGTGGGTCCCAACCGTTACTTACGCAGTATTTT. The variable domain in full, completed from reference TRBV5-6 and TRBJ2-3, reads DAGVTQSPTHLIKTRGQQVTLRCSPKSGHDTVSWYQQALGQGPQFIFQYYEEEERQRGNFPDRFSGHQFPNYSSELNVNALLLGDSALYLCASSGGSQPLLTQYFGPGTRLTVL.

This clonotype was detected ten times or more. The rearrangement uses TRBV4-1 and TRBJ2-3; maybe TRBD1 (6 bases). The CDR3 totals 15 residues. Germline lookup yields CDR1 MGHRA and CDR2 YSYEKL. Trimming left V 0 bases short and J 2 bases short, with 9 bases between. CDR3 bases: TGCGCCAGCAGCCAAGACACAGGGTTCACAGATACGCAGTATTTT. Translation: CASSQDTGFTDTQYF.

The chain couples TRBV20-1 to TRBJ1-6; tentatively, D is TRBD1 (6 bases). CDR3 length: 15 amino acids. Germline V gives CDR1 DFQATT, CDR2 SNEGSKA (reference sequence). This CDR3 is CSPRAAGDEDSPLHF. In DNA form, the CDR3 reads TGCAGCCCGAGGGCAGCAGGGGATGAAGACTCACCCCTCCACTTT.

There are many counts of this clonotype. The chain uses TRBV5-1 and TRBJ2-7; possible D gene TRBD1, 7 bases. CDR3 size: 18 residues. Germline V gene lookup returns CDR1 SGHRS and CDR2 YFSETQ. V was pared by 2 bases and J by 3 bases, with 24 bases between. For the CDR3, the DNA is TGCGCCAGCAGCTTAAGTCGGCGTCAGGGGGGACAGAGCTACGAGCAGTACTTC. Translating gives CASSLSRRQGGQSYEQYF.

V is TRBV14 and J is TRBJ2-2; D possibly corresponds to TRBD1 (6 bases). The CDR3 runs 16 residues. V was pared by 4 bases and J by 5 bases, with 17 bases between. Germline V gene sequence: CDR1 SGHDN, CDR2 FVKESK. The CDR3 DNA sequence: TGTGCCAGCAGCCCCATTATTGGGGGCTTGACCGGGGAGCTGTTTTTT. Its translation: CASSPIIGGLTGELFF.

This clonotype was seen ten or more times. V usage is TRBV2 and J usage is TRBJ2-1; D remains ambiguous. This CDR3 spans 14 amino acids. V lost 6 bases and J lost 15, with 24 bases in between. Germline V lookup: CDR1 SNHLY, CDR2 FYNNEI. The CDR3 protein is CASRDLDRQRLLFF. CDR3 in DNA: TGTGCCAGCAGAGATCTGGACCGTCAAAGGCTTCTGTTCTTC. Drawing the rest from reference TRBV2 and TRBJ2-1, the complete variable domain is EPEVTQTPSHQVTQMGQEVILRCVPISNHLYFYWYRQILGQKVEFLVSFYNNEISEKSEIFDDQFSVERPDGSNFTLKIRSTKLEDSAMYFCASRDLDRQRLLFFGPGTRLTVL.

The V and J genes are TRBV20-1 and TRBJ1-5; perhaps TRBD1 as D (6 bases). Trimming stripped 6 bases from V and 7 bases from J, with 16 bases between. Germline values: CDR1 DFQATT, CDR2 SNEGSKA (reference sequence). The CDR3 covers 13 residues. Here the CDR3 DNA reads TGCAGTGCCGAGGGCAGGGGCGGGCAGCCCCAGCATTTT. Protein product: CSAEGRGGQPQHF.

This clonotype was counted only a few times. The chain links TRBV19 to TRBJ2-7; the D gene is possibly TRBD2 (7 bases). V shed 3 bases and J shed 5 bases, with 23 bases lying between them. CDR3 length equals 17 residues. Germline assignment: CDR1 LNHDA and CDR2 SQIVND (reference sequence). The CDR3 DNA reads TGTGCCAGTAGTATCGGTCGAGGGGGGGGGGCGCGGGACGAGCAGTACTTC. Translated: CASSIGRGGGARDEQYF.

As regards this clonotype: This may arise from a read error, as a much more abundant clone is one base away. The chain uses TRBV27 and TRBJ2-7; a weak D match, TRBD2 (5 bases). Trimming left V 10 bases short and J 7 bases short, with 20 bases between. The germline CDR1 and CDR2 sequences are MNHEY and SMNVEV (reference sequence). The CDR3 has 13 amino acids. The CDR3 DNA reads TGTGCCAACAGCATTTCGGACTCGTGGGAGCAGTACTTC. Residues: CANSISDSWEQYF.

Many counts were recorded for this clonotype. CDR3 nucleotides: TGTGCCAGCAGTGCACAGGGGACCTACAATGAGCAGTTCTTC. Translation: CASSAQGTYNEQFF. The chain employs TRBV2 and TRBJ2-1; 7 bases map to TRBD1. Germline-derived CDR1 and CDR2 are SNHLY and FYNNEI. This CDR3 comprises 14 residues. The V gene end was trimmed by 4 bases and the J gene end by 2 bases; junction bases not matched to a gene: 2.

This clonotype occurred many times. The CDR3 nucleotides are TGTGCCAGCAGTGAAGTGGGGCCAAATCCTTACGAGCAGTACTTC. It yields the protein CASSEVGPNPYEQYF. J is TRBJ2-7 and V is TRBV2, with D maybe TRBD1 (5 bases). Germline-derived CDR1 and CDR2 are SNHLY and FYNNEI. Trimming left V 1 base short and J 4 bases short, with 14 bases between. CDR3 length: 15 amino acids.

Turning to this clonotype: The conserved closing phenylalanine or tryptophan is absent in this CDR3, likely reflecting a read error. The V gene is TRBV24-1, the J gene TRBJ1-5; TRBD1 matches 9 bases. CDR3 length: 14 residues. CDR1 is KGHDR, CDR2 SFDVKD, per germline. V dropped 4 bases and J dropped 5; count of bases not matched to a gene: 2. This CDR3 is CATSEGTGHQPQHL. The CDR3 region has the DNA TGTGCCACCAGTGAGGGGACAGGGCATCAGCCCCAGCATCTT.